This T cell receptor beta chain appears in the sequencing data of a study of blood T cell repertoires in COVID-19. The wider study: The study drew acute and convalescent COVID-19 samples from the United States, Italy and Spain. Sample material is recorded as cDNA or gDNA derived from T cells, B-cell-depleted T cells, or PBMCs.

This clone was detected a few times. Per the study methods: It was from reference gene primer amplification that nucleated cell counts were estimated. Assay used: immunoSEQ multiplex PCR; TCRdb lists only in-frame clones, some missing. Clone size and V and J calls were adopted from that table, with D and trimming inferred from the DNA. The table lists some 240,000 clones, roughly 79% of them singletons. It was during active infection that Seattle patients were enrolled and then longitudinally followed. V was pared by 1 base and J by 0 bases, with 7 bases between. The length of the CDR3 is 16 residues. Germline CDR1 reads SNHLY; CDR2 reads FYNNEI.

The TCR comes from an elderly woman with COVID-19, enrolled during active disease. Sequencing was done on a sample of peripheral blood. V usage is TRBV2 and J usage is TRBJ2-6, with D unresolved. In nucleotides, the CDR3 is TGTGCCAGCAGTGAAGATGCGTCCTCTGGGGCCAACGTCCTGACTTTC. Translated: CASSEDASSGANVLTF.